What follows are 30 T cell receptor beta chains derived from one specimen sequenced in a study of blood T cell repertoires in COVID-19. Generated by immunoSEQ multiplex PCR, the TCRdb table keeps only in-frame clones and is missing some. The sample has 130,000 to 150,000 clones, about four fifths seen once. Input material: peripheral blood. The receptors derive from a woman at least 80 years old in a cohort sampled during active or convalescent COVID-19.

The genes are TRBV27 and TRBJ2-1; D gene ambiguous. This CDR3 has 16 residues. Per germline, CDR1 MNHEY and CDR2 SMNVEV (reference sequence). Trimming cost V 1 base and J 0 bases, with 10 bases left between them. DNA of the CDR3: TGTGCCAGCAGTTTATTCGGGTCGAGCTCCTACAATGAGCAGTTCTTC. This translates into CASSLFGSSSYNEQFF.

The chain has TRBV3-1 (or the pseudogene TRBV3-2) and TRBJ1-5; D is possibly TRBD1 (6 bases). CDR3 length equals 16 residues. The germline V and J ends were trimmed by 0 bases and 7 bases, with 16 bases remaining between them. Per germline, CDR1 LGHDT and CDR2 YNNKEL (reference sequence). CDR3 coding DNA: TGTGCCAGCAGCCAAGATCTCCCAGGGGCCGGACAGCCCCAGCATTTT. Translating it yields CASSQDLPGAGQPQHF.

This sequence joins TRBV19 and TRBJ1-3; D unclear. CDR1 LNHDA and CDR2 SQIVND come from the germline V gene (reference sequence). CDR3 size: 14 residues. V lost 0 bases, J lost 3 bases, and 6 bases lay in between. The CDR3 DNA sequence: TGTGCCAGTAGTATAGACCCGAGTGGAAACACCATATATTTT. Translating gives CASSIDPSGNTIYF.

This rearrangement joins TRBV28 to TRBJ1-6, with D possibly matching TRBD1 (5 bases). CDR1 and CDR2 (germline): MDHEN, SYDVKM. This CDR3 comprises 14 residues. Trimming removed 3 bases from V and 7 bases from J, with 10 bases in between. CDR3 sequence: CASSLTAGNSPLHF. Written as DNA, the CDR3 is TGTGCCAGCAGTTTGACAGCGGGGAATTCACCCCTCCACTTT.

This clone was found a few times. The chain carries TRBV5-1 and TRBJ2-2; D is perhaps TRBD2 (6 bases). The CDR3 sequence is 15 residues long. The V end was cut by 7 bases, the J end by 5 bases, with 18 bases between. Germline CDR1 and CDR2: SGHRS and YFSETQ. CDR3 coding DNA: TGCGCCAGCCGAGCTAGCGTGCTCTCAACCGGGGAGCTGTTTTTT. Protein product: CASRASVLSTGELFF.

V and J are TRBV5-1 and TRBJ1-2; a possible D gene is TRBD1 (6 bases). This CDR3 is 15 amino acids long. Trimming pared 4 bases from V and 5 bases from J, leaving 18 bases between. The germline V gene has CDR1 SGHRS and CDR2 YFSETQ. CDR3 sequence reads: CASSAGAPGLYGYTF. The CDR3 DNA reads TGCGCCAGCAGCGCGGGGGCCCCGGGCTTGTATGGCTACACCTTC.

The CDR3 here is CASSLLGQGPGNTEAFF. The DNA of the CDR3 is TGTGCCAGCAGTTTATTGGGACAGGGGCCCGGGAACACTGAAGCTTTCTTT. V is TRBV28 and J is TRBJ1-1; 10 bases fit TRBD1. Unmatched junction bases numbered 6, after V lost 1 base and J lost 1 base. In germline, CDR1 is MDHEN, CDR2 SYDVKM. The CDR3 has 17 residues.

The rearrangement links TRBV12-3 or TRBV12-4 to TRBJ1-1; 9 positions agree with TRBD1. After removal of 3 bases from V and 10 bases from J, the junction contained 3 bases not matched to a gene. This CDR3 has 12 amino acids. The DNA of the CDR3 is TGTGCCAGCAGTTTTGGGACAGGGAGAGCTTTCTTT. It specifies CASSFGTGRAFF.

The chain is built from TRBV6-5 and TRBJ1-4, with 11 bases fitting TRBD1. Germline V CDR1 and CDR2: MNHEY, SVGAGI. This CDR3 is built from 15 residues. After removal of 5 bases from V and 6 bases from J, the junction contained 5 bases not matched to a gene. The CDR3 DNA is TGTGCCAGCAGTCCGAGGACAGGGGGCTATGAAAAACTGTTTTTT. This sequence encodes CASSPRTGGYEKLFF.

The CDR3 is CASSLGPSEQYF. The DNA of the CDR3 is TGTGCCAGCAGCCTGGGGCCAAGCGAGCAGTACTTC. The rearrangement joins TRBV11-3 to TRBJ2-7; D is possibly TRBD1 (5 bases). The ends were cut back, 5 bases at V and 6 bases at J, with 11 bases in the middle. The CDR3 contains 12 residues. CDR1 is SGHNT, CDR2 YENEEA, per germline.

The genes are TRBV28 and TRBJ1-1; 9 bases are shared with TRBD1. This CDR3 contains 15 residues. V lost 6 bases to trimming and J lost 1 base; unmatched junction nucleotides: 6. Germline V CDR1 and CDR2: MDHEN, SYDVKM. The CDR3 nucleotides read TGTGCCAGCAGCAAACACAGGGGGCCGAACACTGAAGCTTTCTTT. Translating gives CASSKHRGPNTEAFF.

The gene calls are TRBV11-2 and TRBJ1-1, with D unclear. The germline gives CDR1 SGHAT, CDR2 FQNNGV. The V end lost 5 bases, the J end lost 4 bases, and 17 bases lay between the germline ends. The CDR3 covers 15 residues. This chain's CDR3 is CASSLLSGRLTEAFF. CDR3 DNA: TGTGCCAGCAGCCTCCTGAGCGGCAGACTCACTGAAGCTTTCTTT.

The J gene is TRBJ2-1, the V gene TRBV10-2; D perhaps matches TRBD1 (7 bases). The CDR3 is 14 amino acids. Trimming cost V 1 base and J 9 bases, with 13 bases left between them. Germline V lookup: CDR1 WSHSY, CDR2 SAAADI. This CDR3 is CASSEWRQGGEQFF. The CDR3 DNA sequence: TGCGCCAGCAGTGAGTGGAGACAGGGAGGTGAGCAGTTCTTC.

This chain joins TRBV6-5 and TRBJ1-6; the D gene is possibly TRBD1 (6 bases). CDR1 is MNHEY and CDR2 is SVGAGI in the germline V gene. The CDR3 sequence is 15 residues long. With 6 bases removed from V and 4 bases from J, the gap between germline ends came to 13 bases. The CDR3 reads CASRTDQGYNSPLHF. In DNA, the CDR3 is TGTGCCAGCAGAACCGACCAGGGGTATAATTCACCCCTCCACTTT.

J is TRBJ2-3 and V is TRBV19, with 12 bases that match TRBD1. Germline V gives CDR1 LNHDA, CDR2 SQIVND (reference sequence). Trimming cost V 4 bases and J 5 bases; bases outside gene matches: 4. The length of the CDR3 is 15 residues. CDR3 loop: CASSTGQGAVDTQYF. CDR3 coding DNA: TGTGCCAGTAGTACGGGACAGGGGGCGGTAGATACGCAGTATTTT.

The chain links TRBV5-5 to TRBJ2-2; D may be TRBD2 (7 bases). The length of the CDR3 is 17 residues. Germline V gene lookup returns CDR1 SGHKS and CDR2 YYEKEE (reference sequence). V lost 6 bases and J 1 base, leaving 19 bases between the germline ends. The CDR3 loop is CASTQRAGEGNTGELFF. CDR3 DNA sequence: TGTGCCAGCACCCAACGCGCAGGGGAGGGGAACACCGGGGAGCTGTTTTTT.

This chain uses TRBV6-4 with TRBJ2-1; D is undetermined. The germline V gene encodes CDR1 MRHNA and CDR2 SNTAGT. This CDR3 has 14 residues. V dropped 6 bases and J dropped 9 bases, with 18 bases sitting between them. The CDR3 DNA reads as TGTGCCAGCAGCCGAACAGTTGGGCAAGGTGAGCAGTTCTTC. Translating gives CASSRTVGQGEQFF.

The chain links TRBV3-1 (or the pseudogene TRBV3-2) to TRBJ2-2, with TRBD1 matching 11 bases. The CDR3 consists of 15 residues. CDR1 is LGHDT, CDR2 YNNKEL, per germline (reference sequence). Unmatched junction bases numbered 4, after V lost 5 bases and J lost 5 bases. The CDR3 sequence is CASSYGQGATGELFF. The CDR3 nucleotides are TGTGCCAGCAGCTACGGACAGGGGGCAACCGGGGAGCTGTTTTTT.

V gene TRBV28 combines with J gene TRBJ2-1; 8 bases are a match to TRBD1. With V trimmed by 4 bases and J by 4 bases, 6 bases remained unmatched. The CDR3 sequence is 15 residues long. The germline V gene encodes CDR1 MDHEN and CDR2 SYDVKM. CDR3: CASSWDRRTYNEQFF. The CDR3 DNA reads as TGTGCCAGCAGTTGGGACAGGAGAACGTACAATGAGCAGTTCTTC.

The V call is TRBV28, the J call TRBJ1-1, with TRBD1 identical over 9 bases. The trim removed 6 bases at V and 3 bases at J, leaving 14 bases unmatched. Germline V lookup: CDR1 MDHEN, CDR2 SYDVKM. This CDR3 is built from 17 residues. The CDR3 spells CASSIGTGMGYYTEAFF. The CDR3 bases are TGTGCCAGCAGCATAGGGACAGGGATGGGTTATTACACTGAAGCTTTCTTT.

In DNA form, the CDR3 reads TGTGCCAGCAGCCAATCTCCTCGCGGGCCGGGAGAGACCCAGTACTTC. Its protein product is CASSQSPRGPGETQYF. The genes are TRBV4-2 and TRBJ2-5; TRBD2 is a possible D gene (5 bases). Trimming pared 2 bases from V and 4 bases from J, leaving 17 bases between. CDR1 is LGHNA and CDR2 is YNFKEQ in the germline V gene. The CDR3 runs to 16 residues.

The chain recombines TRBV28 with TRBJ2-7; D is undetermined. With 2 bases removed from V and 3 bases from J, the gap between germline ends came to 5 bases. The germline gives CDR1 MDHEN, CDR2 SYDVKM. The CDR3 has 12 residues. This chain's CDR3 is CASSLPFYEQYF. The CDR3 DNA sequence: TGTGCCAGCAGTTTACCCTTCTACGAGCAGTACTTC. Drawing the rest from reference TRBV28 and TRBJ2-7, the complete variable domain is DVKVTQSSRYLVKRTGEKVFLECVQDMDHENMFWYRQDPGLGLRLIYFSYDVKMKEKGDIPEGYSVSREKKERFSLILESASTNQTSMYLCASSLPFYEQYFGPGTRLTVT.

This chain links TRBV7-2 with TRBJ2-3; D might be TRBD2 (6 bases). Looked up from germline, CDR1 is SGHTA and CDR2 is FQGNSA. Trimming pared 7 bases from V and 0 bases from J, leaving 14 bases between. CDR3 length: 15 residues. CDR3 nucleotides: TGTGCCAGCACCCCTCGGACTATCAGCACAGATACGCAGTATTTT. This gives the protein CASTPRTISTDTQYF.

The chain is built from TRBV28 and TRBJ2-3; D possibly corresponds to TRBD1 (6 bases). This CDR3 has 13 amino acids. V lost 8 bases, J lost 6 bases, and 15 bases lay in between. Germline V gene data show CDR1 as MDHEN and CDR2 as SYDVKM. CDR3 nucleotides: TGTGCCAGCGTTGTAGGGGGATCGGATACGCAGTATTTT. As protein: CASVVGGSDTQYF. The full variable domain, rest sourced from reference TRBV28 and TRBJ2-3, is DVKVTQSSRYLVKRTGEKVFLECVQDMDHENMFWYRQDPGLGLRLIYFSYDVKMKEKGDIPEGYSVSREKKERFSLILESASTNQTSMYLCASVVGGSDTQYFGPGTRLTVL.

The chain employs TRBV6-2 or TRBV6-3 and TRBJ1-1; a weak D match, TRBD1 (5 bases). This CDR3 comprises 13 residues. The germline V gene has CDR1 MNHEY and CDR2 SVGEGT. With 0 bases removed from V and 7 bases from J, the gap between germline ends came to 9 bases. Here the CDR3 reads CASSYSGQYEAFF. CDR3 sequence (DNA): TGTGCCAGCAGTTACTCGGGGCAGTATGAAGCTTTCTTT.

The V and J genes are TRBV7-2 and TRBJ2-3; 7 positions match TRBD2. V shed 6 bases, J shed 0 bases, and the junction held 6 bases outside the gene matches. The CDR3 totals 15 residues. CDR1 and CDR2 from the germline V gene are SGHTA and FQGNSA. CDR3 DNA: TGTGCCAGCAGATGGGGGGGTCTCAGCACAGATACGCAGTATTTT. It codes for CASRWGGLSTDTQYF.

V and J are TRBV7-2 and TRBJ1-1; possibly TRBD1 for D (6 bases). The V end lost 4 bases, the J end lost 1 base, and 13 bases lay between the germline ends. The germline gives CDR1 SGHTA, CDR2 FQGNSA. The CDR3 loop spans 15 amino acids. CDR3 sequence reads: CASSSSGTRNTEAFF. The CDR3 nucleotides are TGTGCCAGCAGCTCCTCCGGGACAAGGAACACTGAAGCTTTCTTT.

Only a few counts were recorded for this clone. The chain couples TRBV18 to TRBJ1-4; 7 nucleotides agree with TRBD1. CDR3 length: 16 residues. Trimming removed 3 bases from V and 13 bases from J; junction bases left unmatched: 17. Per the germline V gene, CDR1 is KGHSH and CDR2 is LQKENI. The CDR3 loop is CASSPRETGIQLRLFF. The CDR3 DNA sequence: TGTGCCAGCTCACCTCGAGAGACAGGGATCCAATTAAGACTGTTTTTT.

Only a few counts were recorded for this clone. Within the sample, other DNA sequences also encode this same CDR3. The chain has TRBV4-1 and TRBJ1-5; D might be TRBD1 (6 bases). Per the germline V gene, CDR1 is MGHRA and CDR2 is YSYEKL. CDR3 size: 14 residues. V lost 0 bases and J 4 bases, leaving 7 bases between the germline ends. For the CDR3, the DNA is TGCGCCAGCAGCCAAGAAGGGGGAAATCAGCCCCAGCATTTT. The encoded protein is CASSQEGGNQPQHF.

The chain carries TRBV10-3 and TRBJ2-3, with D possibly matching TRBD2 (6 bases). CDR1 and CDR2 (germline): ENHRY, SYGVKD. The CDR3 has 13 amino acids. V dropped 4 bases and J dropped 4 bases, with 9 bases sitting between them. The CDR3 nucleotides are TGTGCCATCAGTGGGAGGGACGCAGATACGCAGTATTTT. This codes for CAISGRDADTQYF.